This T cell receptor (beta chain) was retrieved from a study of CD8 T cells in Susac syndrome. Overall study results and limits: The relatively small number of individuals in the TCR sequencing and HLA analysis was acknowledged by the study.

cDNA came from about 0.5 to 1 ug RNA primed by random hexamers. With immunoSEQ multiplex PCR, TCR beta CDR3 was amplified across 54 Vbeta and 13 Jbeta. TCRdb reprocessed the immunoSEQ multiplex PCR reads via MiXCR and lists one record per CDR3 protein. The table lists 200,000 to 300,000 distinct CDR3 sequences, roughly 93% of them singletons, with around 0.07% in the top ten. Per germline, CDR1 MNHNS and CDR2 SASEGT. The CDR3 sequence is 12 residues long. V was trimmed by 6 bases and J by 3 bases, leaving 6 bases between them. TCR beta was sequenced from blood CD8+ and CD4+ T cells. It was negative isolation that provided the CD8+ and CD4+ T cells, whereas TEMRA cells were enriched by FACS. As concerns this clonotype: Its antigen is unidentified.

Sequencing input: CD4+ T cells from PBMCs. The V gene is TRBV6-1, the J gene TRBJ1-3; D ambiguous. The receptor comes from a human donor with multiple sclerosis. The CDR3 loop is CASRRVGNTIYF. CDR3 nucleotide sequence: TGTGCCAGCAGACGCGTTGGAAACACCATATATTTT.